Listed below are T cell receptor beta chains from one sample, sequenced in a study of blood T cells in healthy people across ages. One entry per CDR3 protein, called by TCRdb with MiXCR from the 5' RACE reads. The sample carries 700,000 or so distinct CDR3 sequences, 40% to 45% recorded once. Sequenced input: blood. The source of these receptors is a man at least 80 years old in good health. CDR3s include the opening cysteine and the closing phenylalanine or tryptophan. The order of the fields is CDR3 protein, CDR3 DNA, V gene, D gene, J gene, CDR3 length, clone size. A D gene is named only where the DNA matches it firmly. Clone size is not always given. Where it is, it says once, few, many or a class for expanded clones.

cdr3_aa: CASSQQWVNQPQHF
cdr3_nt: TGTGCCAGCAGTCAGCAGTGGGTTAATCAGCCCCAGCATTTT
v_call: TRBV6-1
d_call: -
j_call: TRBJ1-5
cdr3_length: 14
clone_size: -

cdr3_aa: CASSQDPGKGSETQYF
cdr3_nt: TGCGCCAGCAGCCAAGATCCCGGGAAGGGGAGTGAGACCCAGTACTTC
v_call: TRBV4-3
d_call: -
j_call: TRBJ2-5
cdr3_length: 16
clone_size: -

cdr3_aa: CASSFAPGQINVLTF
cdr3_nt: TGTGCCAGCAGCTTCGCTCCGGGACAGATCAACGTCCTGACTTTC
v_call: TRBV7-2
d_call: TRBD1
j_call: TRBJ2-6
cdr3_length: 15
clone_size: many

cdr3_aa: CSIYRASYEQYF
cdr3_nt: TGCAGTATATACAGGGCCTCCTACGAGCAGTACTTC
v_call: TRBV20-1
d_call: -
j_call: TRBJ2-7
cdr3_length: 12
clone_size: -

cdr3_aa: CASAGGVKETQYF
cdr3_nt: TGCGCCAGCGCGGGGGGGGTTAAAGAGACCCAGTACTTC
v_call: TRBV4-1
d_call: TRBD2
j_call: TRBJ2-5
cdr3_length: 13
clone_size: once

cdr3_aa: CASRGAGASTDTQYF
cdr3_nt: TGTGCCAGCAGAGGAGCGGGGGCTAGCACAGATACGCAGTATTTT
v_call: TRBV6-2/TRBV6-3
d_call: TRBD2
j_call: TRBJ2-3
cdr3_length: 15
clone_size: -

cdr3_aa: CASSQAAGGSSGNTIYF
cdr3_nt: TGCGCCAGCAGCCAAGCCGCGGGGGGCTCTTCTGGAAACACCATATATTTT
v_call: TRBV4-3
d_call: -
j_call: TRBJ1-3
cdr3_length: 17
clone_size: -

cdr3_aa: CASSLGGLAFSDTQYF
cdr3_nt: TGTGCCAGCAGCTTAGGGGGACTAGCTTTTTCAGATACGCAGTATTTT
v_call: TRBV7-2
d_call: TRBD2
j_call: TRBJ2-3
cdr3_length: 16
clone_size: -

cdr3_aa: CASSDQDYEQYF
cdr3_nt: TGTGCCAGCTCCGACCAGGACTACGAGCAGTACTTC
v_call: TRBV18
d_call: -
j_call: TRBJ2-7
cdr3_length: 12
clone_size: -

cdr3_aa: CSAQGGGVLTGELFF
cdr3_nt: TGCAGTGCTCAGGGAGGGGGCGTTTTGACCGGGGAGCTGTTTTTT
v_call: TRBV20-1
d_call: -
j_call: TRBJ2-2
cdr3_length: 15
clone_size: -

cdr3_aa: CASSLGGGLGETQYF
cdr3_nt: TGTGCCAGCAGCTTGGGTGGGGGTCTTGGGGAGACCCAGTACTTC
v_call: TRBV5-5
d_call: -
j_call: TRBJ2-5
cdr3_length: 15
clone_size: -

cdr3_aa: CSATGTSGTDTQYF
cdr3_nt: TGCAGTGCAACCGGGACTAGCGGCACAGATACGCAGTATTTT
v_call: TRBV20-1
d_call: TRBD2
j_call: TRBJ2-3
cdr3_length: 14
clone_size: -

cdr3_aa: CASSQIKGAYNEQFF
cdr3_nt: TGTGCCAGCAGCCAGATAAAAGGCGCCTACAATGAGCAGTTCTTC
v_call: TRBV5-4
d_call: -
j_call: TRBJ2-1
cdr3_length: 15
clone_size: -

cdr3_aa: CASSPSGRAWDTQYF
cdr3_nt: TGTGCCAGCAGTCCCAGCGGGAGGGCCTGGGATACGCAGTATTTT
v_call: TRBV6-5
d_call: TRBD2
j_call: TRBJ2-3
cdr3_length: 15
clone_size: few

cdr3_aa: CASSQGERQGKTQYF
cdr3_nt: TGTGCCAGCAGCCAAGGGGAAAGACAGGGGAAGACCCAGTACTTC
v_call: TRBV4-2
d_call: TRBD1
j_call: TRBJ2-5
cdr3_length: 15
clone_size: -

cdr3_aa: CASSFADRANEKLFF
cdr3_nt: TGTGCCAGCAGCTTCGCGGACAGGGCTAATGAAAAACTGTTTTTT
v_call: TRBV3-1
d_call: TRBD1
j_call: TRBJ1-4
cdr3_length: 15
clone_size: -

cdr3_aa: CASSPALGTVQETQYF
cdr3_nt: TGTGCCAGCAGCCCCGCCCTCGGGACAGTACAAGAGACCCAGTACTTC
v_call: TRBV7-9
d_call: TRBD1
j_call: TRBJ2-5
cdr3_length: 16
clone_size: -

cdr3_aa: CASSSGQPNTGELFF
cdr3_nt: TGTGCCAGCAGTTCGGGACAGCCGAACACCGGGGAGCTGTTTTTT
v_call: TRBV27
d_call: TRBD1
j_call: TRBJ2-2
cdr3_length: 15
clone_size: -

cdr3_aa: CSAAPGLEAFF
cdr3_nt: TGCAGTGCTGCCCCAGGGCTTGAAGCTTTCTTT
v_call: TRBV20-1
d_call: -
j_call: TRBJ1-1
cdr3_length: 11
clone_size: many

cdr3_aa: CASFYHKGRLNTEAFF
cdr3_nt: TGTGCCAGTTTTTATCATAAAGGACGGCTGAACACTGAAGCTTTCTTT
v_call: TRBV6-5
d_call: -
j_call: TRBJ1-1
cdr3_length: 16
clone_size: -

cdr3_aa: CASSYLGADTDTQYF
cdr3_nt: TGTGCCAGCAGTTATCTAGGAGCGGACACAGATACGCAGTATTTT
v_call: TRBV6-2/TRBV6-3
d_call: -
j_call: TRBJ2-3
cdr3_length: 15
clone_size: few

cdr3_aa: CASSYPISAGHDTYEQFF
cdr3_nt: TGTGCCAGCAGTTACCCCATCAGTGCGGGACACGACACCTACGAGCAGTTCTTC
v_call: TRBV6-2/TRBV6-3
d_call: -
j_call: TRBJ2-1
cdr3_length: 18
clone_size: -

cdr3_aa: CATWDRDGTEAFF
cdr3_nt: TGTGCCACTTGGGACAGGGATGGGACTGAAGCTTTCTTT
v_call: TRBV24-1
d_call: TRBD1
j_call: TRBJ1-1
cdr3_length: 13
clone_size: -